The entry below gives a single T cell receptor beta chain sequence along with its context. No antigen is known for it. Here immunoSEQ multiplex PCR was the method, and the copy in TCRdb shows in-frame clones only, minus some. The data contain about 93,000 clones, just over 85% of them singletons. The source of the sample is a study of T cell responses to AZD1222 COVID-19 vaccine. Overall study results and limits: Regions left unmutated in variants are reportedly the target of nearly half of spike-specific TCRs.

Trimming left V 3 bases short and J 4 bases short, with 21 bases between. This CDR3 region has 18 residues. Looked up from germline, CDR1 is LNHDA and CDR2 is SQIVND (reference sequence). This specimen consisted of peripheral blood, obtained on day 0 of AZD1222 vaccination. This chain links TRBV19 with TRBJ2-2, with D perhaps given as TRBD1 or TRBD2 (5 bases each). The origin of this receptor is an adult in good health. CDR3 sequence reads: CASSIKAVGTGPTGELFF. The CDR3 bases are TGTGCCAGTAGTATTAAGGCCGTGGGAACGGGACCCACCGGGGAGCTGTTTTTT.